This TCR beta chain was sequenced for a study of identical twins. Broader study findings: For monozygotic twins, models underestimated out-of-frame TCR alpha sharing. Memory repertoires lacked the insertion deficit that abundant cord blood beta clonotypes showed.

Note on this clonotype: The antigen remains undetermined.

Unique molecular identifiers were in the cDNA, with template-switch universal primer binding. MiXCR, run by TCRdb on the 5' RACE reads, gives a single entry per CDR3 protein. The repertoire has nearly 900,000 distinct CDR3 sequences, 10% to 15% of them found once; the top ten carry roughly 1.5%. The CDR3 length is 13 residues. V lost 2 bases and J 11 bases, leaving 19 bases between the germline ends. Germline CDR1 DFQATT, CDR2 SNEGSKA (reference sequence). The same sample was also used in a study of yellow fever vaccine responses in identical twins.

Sequencing was done on a sample of PBMCs. This sequence joins TRBV20-1 and TRBJ2-7; TRBD1 is a possible D gene (5 bases). This clonotype was sampled from a woman aged 18 to 35 in good health. CDR3 bases: TGCAGTGCTAGATCTGACTTGGGGCCCCCGGAGTACTTC. Amino acids: CSARSDLGPPEYF.